One sample yielded the 26 T cell receptor beta chains listed below, sequenced in a study of T cells in Graves' hyperthyroidism and ophthalmopathy. Authors of the study amplified TCR beta CDR3 regions from RNA transcripts. Using the HTBI primer set, a first-round RT-PCR was run on the TCR CDR3. MiXCR, run by TCRdb on the multiplex PCR reads, gives a single entry per CDR3 protein. The table records a few hundred thousand distinct CDR3 sequences, about a sixth of them present only once. Sequencing was done on a sample of blood. Every receptor here comes from a woman in her late teens or twenties with Graves' hyperthyroidism that later progressed to Graves' ophthalmopathy.

This clonotype was counted ten times or more. The V and J genes are TRBV3-1 and TRBJ2-5; D call uncertain. CDR1 is LGHDT and CDR2 is YNNKEL in the germline V gene (reference sequence). The CDR3 runs to 13 residues. The V end was cut by 2 bases, the J end by 5 bases, with 9 bases between. The CDR3 region has the DNA TGTGCCAGCAGCCAAAACCCCTCGGAGACCCAGTACTTC. Translation: CASSQNPSETQYF.

V usage is TRBV5-1 and J usage is TRBJ2-5, with a weak D call TRBD1 (6 bases). Germline assignment: CDR1 SGHRS and CDR2 YFSETQ. Between the trimmed V and J ends, which lost 4 bases and 2 bases, there was a span of 9 bases. CDR3 length: 13 amino acids. In nucleotides, the CDR3 is TGCGCCAGCAGCCGGGACACACAAGAGACCCAGTACTTC. Translating gives CASSRDTQETQYF.

At least ten counts were recorded for this clonotype. The rearrangement uses TRBV6-1 and TRBJ2-3, with 13 positions matching TRBD2. The CDR3 runs to 16 residues. V lost 5 bases and J lost 3; bases outside the gene matches: 5. Germline CDR1 is MNHNS and CDR2 is SASEGT. The CDR3 nucleotides read TGTGCCAGCAGTCTACTAGCGGGAGGGACTACAGATACGCAGTATTTT. Translated: CASSLLAGGTTDTQYF.

V gene TRBV30 combines with J gene TRBJ2-2, with a weak D call TRBD1 (6 bases). This CDR3 contains 12 residues. Trimming took off 1 base at V and 7 bases at J, with 7 bases between the two ends. Germline CDR1 is GTSNPN and CDR2 is SVGIG (reference sequence). As DNA, the CDR3 is TGTGCCTGGAGTGAACAGGGCGGGGAGCTGTTTTTT. It codes for CAWSEQGGELFF. Filled out from reference TRBV30 and TRBJ2-2, the complete variable domain reads SQTIHQWPATLVQPVGSPLSLECTVEGTSNPNLYWYRQAAGRGLQLLFYSVGIGQISSEVPQNLSASRPQDRQFILSSKKLLLSDSGFYLCAWSEQGGELFFGEGSRLTVL.

This clonotype was counted at least ten times. The chain uses TRBV30 and TRBJ1-5; no definite D call. The ends were cut back, 2 bases at V and 4 bases at J, with 12 bases in the middle. The CDR3 sequence is 14 residues long. Germline lookup yields CDR1 GTSNPN and CDR2 SVGIG (reference sequence). CDR3 nucleotide sequence: TGTGCCTGGAGTATCAGTGGACCGAATCAGCCCCAGCATTTT. The encoded protein is CAWSISGPNQPQHF. The whole variable domain, remainder taken from reference TRBV30 and TRBJ1-5, is SQTIHQWPATLVQPVGSPLSLECTVEGTSNPNLYWYRQAAGRGLQLLFYSVGIGQISSEVPQNLSASRPQDRQFILSSKKLLLSDSGFYLCAWSISGPNQPQHFGDGTRLSIL.

This clonotype was recorded many times. This chain joins TRBV5-4 and TRBJ2-2, with TRBD2 matching over 7 bases. The germline V gene encodes CDR1 SGHNT and CDR2 YYREEE (reference sequence). The CDR3 is 15 amino acids. With 4 bases clipped from V and 6 bases from J, the junction kept 9 bases outside the gene matches. CDR3 coding DNA: TGTGCCAGCAGCGCGGGGGAGGCGGAGGCCGGGGAGCTGTTTTTT. This encodes CASSAGEAEAGELFF.

The chain combines TRBV10-3 with TRBJ2-2, with 7 bases fitting TRBD1. Germline V gene lookup returns CDR1 ENHRY and CDR2 SYGVKD. With V trimmed by 4 bases and J by 2 bases, 10 bases remained unmatched. The CDR3 is 17 amino acids. The DNA of the CDR3 is TGTGCCATCAGTGGCCCCCCGGGACAGACTAACACCGGGGAGCTGTTTTTT. It codes for CAISGPPGQTNTGELFF.

In its sample, this clonotype was seen a few times. The rearrangement joins TRBV7-9 to TRBJ2-1; TRBD2 agrees at 8 bases. The CDR3 runs 16 residues. CDR1 and CDR2 from the germline V gene are SEHNR and FQNEAQ (reference sequence). Trimming took 5 bases from V and 0 from J; bases not matched to a gene: 6. The CDR3 is CASSPRTSHSYNEQFF. CDR3 nucleotides: TGTGCCAGCAGCCCCCGGACTAGCCACTCCTACAATGAGCAGTTCTTC.

Many counts were recorded for this clonotype. The rearrangement joins TRBV29-1 to TRBJ2-7, with TRBD2 matching over 8 bases. This CDR3 has 13 residues. Trimming removed 7 bases from V and 4 bases from J; junction bases left unmatched: 9. Germline values: CDR1 SQVTM, CDR2 ANQGSEA. This chain's CDR3 is CSAISGSSYEQYF. The CDR3, as DNA: TGCAGCGCCATCAGCGGGAGTTCTTACGAGCAGTACTTC.

This clonotype was counted at least ten times. J is TRBJ1-6 and V is TRBV19; D uncertain. This CDR3 has 16 amino acids. CDR1 is LNHDA, CDR2 SQIVND, per germline (reference sequence). Trimming left V 6 bases short and J 2 bases short, with 14 bases between. The CDR3 spells CASRREQRTYNSPLHF. The DNA of the CDR3 is TGTGCCAGTAGGAGGGAGCAGAGGACCTATAATTCACCCCTCCACTTT.

In this sample, this clonotype turned up many times. The V gene is TRBV27, the J gene TRBJ2-3, with 11 bases lining up with TRBD2. Per the germline V gene, CDR1 is MNHEY and CDR2 is SMNVEV (reference sequence). Germline trimming cut 3 bases from V and 7 bases from J; bases unmatched to any gene: 9. The CDR3 extends over 16 amino acids. As DNA, the CDR3 is TGTGCCAGCAGTTTCACAACTAGCGGGAGTGCATATACGCAGTATTTT. Translation: CASSFTTSGSAYTQYF.

This clonotype was seen many times. This chain links TRBV7-2 with TRBJ2-3; D remains unclear. Germline V gene sequence: CDR1 SGHTA, CDR2 FQGNSA. With 1 base removed from V and 6 bases from J, the gap between germline ends came to 11 bases. The length of the CDR3 is 14 residues. CDR3 sequence reads: CASSLGVLTDTQYF. The CDR3 bases are TGTGCCAGCAGCTTAGGAGTCCTCACGGATACGCAGTATTTT.

This clonotype was picked up many times. The chain uses TRBV15 and TRBJ2-1, with D unresolved. The CDR3 is 14 amino acids. V lost 0 bases and J 9 bases, leaving 12 bases between the germline ends. The V gene's germline CDR1 is LNHNV and CDR2 YYDKDF (reference sequence). The chain's CDR3 is CATSREPDGLEQFF. CDR3 DNA sequence: TGTGCCACCAGCAGAGAGCCGGACGGTCTTGAGCAGTTCTTC.

This clonotype has more than one count but fewer than ten. V gene TRBV27 combines with J gene TRBJ1-5; weak D call: TRBD1 (6 bases). Between the trimmed V and J ends, which lost 6 bases and 6 bases, there was a span of 15 bases. The CDR3 sequence is 14 residues long. CDR1 and CDR2 (germline): MNHEY, SMNVEV (reference sequence). The CDR3 loop is CASRGRGGIQPQHF. The CDR3 DNA reads TGTGCCAGCAGGGGCAGGGGAGGTATTCAGCCCCAGCATTTT.

The V call is TRBV28, the J call TRBJ2-1; weak D call: TRBD2 (6 bases). The CDR3 covers 16 residues. The germline gives CDR1 MDHEN, CDR2 SYDVKM. Deletions cut 6 bases from V and 8 bases from J, with 23 bases between. The CDR3 protein is CASRNPGLRVLDEQFF. The CDR3 DNA sequence: TGTGCCAGCAGAAACCCGGGACTCCGGGTCTTGGATGAGCAGTTCTTC.

This clonotype appeared once. The chain has TRBV4-3 and TRBJ2-4, with 7 nucleotides matching TRBD1. Germline CDR1 reads LGHNA; CDR2 reads YSLEER. The CDR3 contains 16 residues. Germline trimming cut 3 bases from V and 3 bases from J; bases unmatched to any gene: 8. The DNA for the CDR3 is TGCGCCAGCAGCCAGTGGATTGCAGGGGGCAAAAACATTCAGTACTTC. Protein sequence: CASSQWIAGGKNIQYF.

This clonotype was observed a few times. V gene TRBV6-2 or TRBV6-3 combines with J gene TRBJ2-3; the match to TRBD1 covers 8 bases. Germline V lookup: CDR1 MNHEY, CDR2 SVGEGT. CDR3 length: 21 residues. The V and J ends lost 6 bases and 0 bases, in that order; junction bases with no gene match: 23. The CDR3 spells CASSSDSWTGKSTSSTDTQYF. The CDR3 DNA sequence: TGTGCCAGCAGCTCCGACTCTTGGACAGGGAAATCTACCTCTAGCACAGATACGCAGTATTTT.

This clonotype was found a few times. The chain uses TRBV20-1 and TRBJ2-2; maybe TRBD2 (5 bases). Germline V CDR1 and CDR2: DFQATT, SNEGSKA (reference sequence). The CDR3 has 15 amino acids. Deletions cut 3 bases from V and 3 bases from J, with 14 bases between. CDR3 nucleotides: TGCAGTGCTAGCCCCGGACTCTACGACACCGGGGAGCTGTTTTTT. As protein: CSASPGLYDTGELFF.

Of note for this clonotype: This sequence may be a read error, since a much larger clone differs from it by one base. CDR3 nucleotide sequence: TGCGGCGTTGAAAGGGACAGGGGACAAGAGACCCAGTACTTC. It codes for CGVERDRGQETQYF. V gene TRBV29-1 combines with J gene TRBJ2-5; 10 nucleotides agree with TRBD1. The CDR3 sequence is 14 residues long. The germline V gene has CDR1 SQVTM and CDR2 ANQGSEA. The entire variable domain, with the rest obtained from reference TRBV29-1 and TRBJ2-5, is as follows: SAVISQKPSRDICQRGTSLTIQCQVDSQVTMMFWYRQQPGQSLTLIATANQGSEATYESGFVIDKFPISRPNLTFSTLTVSNMSPEDSSIYLCGVERDRGQETQYFGPGTRLLVL.

At least ten counts were recorded for this clonotype. The rearrangement links TRBV28 to TRBJ1-2; 7 bases agree with TRBD1. In germline, CDR1 is MDHEN, CDR2 SYDVKM. Germline trimming cut 2 bases from V and 5 bases from J; bases unmatched to any gene: 8. This CDR3 region has 15 residues. The CDR3 DNA is TGTGCCAGCAGTTTAATTAGGGGGCGGGAGTATGGCTACACCTTC. Its protein is CASSLIRGREYGYTF.

This clonotype appeared many times. The chain carries TRBV27 and TRBJ2-7, with D uncertain. Trimming left V 6 bases short and J 0 bases short, with 6 bases between. The CDR3 length is 12 residues. Germline-derived CDR1 and CDR2 are MNHEY and SMNVEV (reference sequence). The CDR3 DNA is TGTGCCAGCAGGGGTCTCTCCTACGAGCAGTACTTC. This encodes CASRGLSYEQYF.

This clonotype showed up many times. V usage is TRBV5-1 and J usage is TRBJ2-7; no reliable D call. The CDR3 sequence is 14 residues long. Looked up from germline, CDR1 is SGHRS and CDR2 is YFSETQ. V lost 4 bases, J lost 2 bases, and 13 bases lay in between. The CDR3: CASSPTRAPYEQYF. CDR3 bases: TGCGCCAGCAGCCCAACAAGGGCCCCCTACGAGCAGTACTTC.

At least ten counts were recorded for this clonotype. The J gene is TRBJ2-5, the V gene TRBV6-1, with 12 positions matching TRBD2. Germline V gene data show CDR1 as MNHNS and CDR2 as SASEGT. This CDR3 has 16 amino acids. J was trimmed by 7 bases and V by 5 bases; bases with no gene match: 11. The CDR3 is CASSTRTSGAPGTQYF. CDR3 nucleotide sequence: TGTGCCAGCAGTACTCGGACTAGCGGGGCCCCGGGGACCCAGTACTTC.

This clonotype has at least ten counts. The chain joins TRBV20-1 to TRBJ2-1; 10 nucleotides align to TRBD2. Germline-derived CDR1 and CDR2 are DFQATT and SNEGSKA (reference sequence). Germline trimming cut 6 bases from V and 7 bases from J; bases unmatched to any gene: 15. The CDR3 has 16 residues. The CDR3 DNA sequence: TGCAGTGCCGATCTTCTCACTAGCGGGATTGCGAATGAGCAGTTCTTC. Residues: CSADLLTSGIANEQFF.

This clonotype has at least ten counts. This chain connects TRBV20-1 to TRBJ1-1; 7 bases match TRBD1. The CDR3 is 13 amino acids. Germline lookup yields CDR1 DFQATT and CDR2 SNEGSKA (reference sequence). With 3 bases clipped from V and 3 bases from J, the junction kept 4 bases outside the gene matches. CDR3 residues: CSASGRGYTEAFF. The CDR3 nucleotides read TGCAGTGCTAGTGGCAGGGGGTACACTGAAGCTTTCTTT.

This clonotype was seen repeatedly, ten times or more. The chain couples TRBV11-2 to TRBJ2-1; 14 bases are a match to TRBD2. V trimming: 1 base; J trimming: 7 bases; junction bases outside the gene matches: 6. Germline CDR1 is SGHAT and CDR2 is FQNNGV. CDR3 size: 17 residues. The CDR3 DNA reads as TGTGCCAGCAGCTTAGCCCTGACTAGCGGGAGGGCGAATGAGCAGTTCTTC. Its translation: CASSLALTSGRANEQFF.